The 4 T cell receptor beta chains in this list originate from one sample, sequenced in a study of blood T cell repertoires in COVID-19 (TCRdb year 2020). Library preparation was by the immunoSEQ multiplex PCR assay. Drawn from immuneACCESS, this table holds only the in-frame rearrangements with V and J called that TCRdb kept. Clones are partly lost; checked studies trace under half to an unresolved V gene and leave the rest unexplained. For this sample there are 100,000 to 150,000 clones; about 84% appear just once. Together, the top ten hold roughly an eighth of the sample. Material: peripheral blood. The source of these receptors is a woman aged 60-75 years with acute or convalescent COVID-19.

This chain joins TRBV19 and TRBJ1-3, with a weak D call TRBD1 (5 bases). CDR1 and CDR2 from the germline V gene are LNHDA and SQIVND (reference sequence). The V end was cut by 3 bases, the J end by 0 bases, with 15 bases between. This CDR3 is 17 amino acids long. CDR3 DNA sequence: TGTGCCAGTAGTATGGTTTCCAGGGTAAACTCTGGAAACACCATATATTTT. Translating gives CASSMVSRVNSGNTIYF.

The chain couples TRBV18 to TRBJ2-7; D remains ambiguous. Germline assignment: CDR1 KGHSH and CDR2 LQKENI. V lost 2 bases and J lost 3, with 5 bases in between. This CDR3 is built from 12 residues. In nucleotides, the CDR3 is TGTGCCAGCTCACCATCCCTCTACGAGCAGTACTTC. This codes for CASSPSLYEQYF. Full variable domain (rest looked up from reference TRBV18 and TRBJ2-7): NAGVMQNPRHLVRRRGQEARLRCSPMKGHSHVYWYRQLPEEGLKFMVYLQKENIIDESGMPKERFSAEFPKEGPSILRIQQVVRGDSAAYFCASSPSLYEQYFGPGTRLTVT.

The chain employs TRBV24-1 and TRBJ1-1; possibly TRBD1 for D (5 bases). With 4 bases removed from V and 1 base from J, the gap between germline ends came to 9 bases. The germline CDR1 and CDR2 sequences are KGHDR and SFDVKD. The CDR3 is made up of 14 amino acids. CDR3 in DNA: TGTGCCACCAGTGAGGGGGGTAGGAACACTGAAGCTTTCTTT. It specifies CATSEGGRNTEAFF.

V usage is TRBV10-3 and J usage is TRBJ1-2; D is possibly TRBD1 (6 bases). The CDR3 consists of 16 residues. Germline assignment: CDR1 ENHRY and CDR2 SYGVKD. V shed 0 bases and J shed 0 bases, with 11 bases lying between them. The CDR3 sequence: CAISESTGTTNYGYTF. The CDR3 DNA reads TGTGCCATCAGTGAGTCTACAGGGACGACTAACTATGGCTACACCTTC.